This T cell receptor (beta chain) was captured by sequencing in a study of T cell responses to AZD1222 COVID-19 vaccine. Study-wide results and limits: Mapped onto spike, vaccine-associated CD4 TCRs spanned it and were dominant at 160-218 and 743-854. Clonal diversity was possibly underestimated, and the donors were mostly white British, with more females. At baseline, seropositivity was found in only six or seven AZD1222 recipients. The study found Spike-specific TCR breadth and depth rose after two AZD1222 doses.

This clone showed up just once. Its specificity is not known. Measured with immunoSEQ multiplex PCR; TCRdb has only the in-frame clones, and not every one. In the table there are some 140,000 clones, about nine tenths of which are singletons. V lost 1 base and J 4 bases, leaving 14 bases between the germline ends. CDR3 length: 15 residues. The germline V gene encodes CDR1 LNHDA and CDR2 SQIVND (reference sequence). Sequenced material: peripheral blood, taken 28 days after the second AZD1222 dose. The rearrangement joins TRBV19 to TRBJ2-7; a weak D match, TRBD2 (5 bases). The receptor's source is an adult who received the AZD1222 COVID-19 vaccine. The CDR3 nucleotides read TGTGCCAGTAGTATAGCGGTCGGGGTTCCATACGAGCAGTACTTC. Its translation is CASSIAVGVPYEQYF.